This TCR beta chain is drawn from a study of shared clonotypes between healthy human individuals. Some clones are missing from TCRdb's copy, which holds only in-frame ones; the method was immunoSEQ multiplex PCR. The table has around 2,000,000 clones, around 93% seen once; the top ten hold around 1.7%. V was pared by 5 bases and J by 3 bases, with 14 bases between. Per germline, CDR1 SEHNR and CDR2 FQNEAQ (reference sequence). The CDR3 is made up of 15 amino acids. The naive CD8 population came from CD45RO-negative cells selected for CCR7, without terminally differentiated effector memory CD45RA+ cells.

This receptor was taken from a man aged 18 to 29 in good health. Some clones in this sample may be carry-over from other donors' samples. Sequencing was done on a sample of naive CD8+ T cells from PBMCs. The chain carries TRBV7-9 and TRBJ1-3, with a possible D match to TRBD1 (5 bases). The CDR3, as DNA: TGTGCCAGCAGCCAGACGGGGGTTGATGGAAACACCATATATTTT. This encodes CASSQTGVDGNTIYF.